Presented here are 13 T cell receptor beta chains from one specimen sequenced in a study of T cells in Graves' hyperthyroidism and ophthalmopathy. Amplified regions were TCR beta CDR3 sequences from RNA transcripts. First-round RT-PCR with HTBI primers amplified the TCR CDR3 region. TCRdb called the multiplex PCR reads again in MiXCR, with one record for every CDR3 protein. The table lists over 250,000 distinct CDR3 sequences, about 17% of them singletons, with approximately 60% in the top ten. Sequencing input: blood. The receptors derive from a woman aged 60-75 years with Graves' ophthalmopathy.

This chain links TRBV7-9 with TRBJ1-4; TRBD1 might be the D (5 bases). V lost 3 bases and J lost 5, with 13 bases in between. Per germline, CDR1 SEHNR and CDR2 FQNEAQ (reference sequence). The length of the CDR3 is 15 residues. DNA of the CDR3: TGTGCCAGCAGCTTTTTTGGGACGGAAAATGAAAAACTGTTTTTT. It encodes CASSFFGTENEKLFF.

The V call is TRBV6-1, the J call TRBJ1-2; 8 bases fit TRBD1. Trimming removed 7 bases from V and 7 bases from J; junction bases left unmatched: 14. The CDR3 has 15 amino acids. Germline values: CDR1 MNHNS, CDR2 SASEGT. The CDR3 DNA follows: TGTGCCAGCACCCCGAGGACAGGGCATTTCGGTGGCTACACCTTC. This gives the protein CASTPRTGHFGGYTF.

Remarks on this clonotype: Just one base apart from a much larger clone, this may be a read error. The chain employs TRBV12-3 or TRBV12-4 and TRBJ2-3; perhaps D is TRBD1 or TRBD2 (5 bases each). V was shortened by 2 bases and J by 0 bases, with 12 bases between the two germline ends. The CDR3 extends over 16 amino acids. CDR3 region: CASSLRDAPSTDTQYF. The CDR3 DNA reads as TGTGCCAGCAGTTTACGGGACGCGCCTAGCACAGATACGCAGTATTTT.

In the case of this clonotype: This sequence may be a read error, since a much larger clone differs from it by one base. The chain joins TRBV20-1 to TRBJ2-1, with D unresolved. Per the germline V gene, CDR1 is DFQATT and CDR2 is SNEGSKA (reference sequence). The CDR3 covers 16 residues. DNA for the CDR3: TGCAGTCCTAGAGATCTCCGATCTGGGATCTACAATGAGCAGTTCTTC. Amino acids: CSPRDLRSGIYNEQFF.

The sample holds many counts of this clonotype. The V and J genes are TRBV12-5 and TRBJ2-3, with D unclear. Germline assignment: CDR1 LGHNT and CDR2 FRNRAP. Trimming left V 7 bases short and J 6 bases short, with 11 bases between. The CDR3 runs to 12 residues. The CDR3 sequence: CASVTDGDTQYF. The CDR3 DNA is TGTGCTAGTGTGACTGATGGGGATACGCAGTATTTT.

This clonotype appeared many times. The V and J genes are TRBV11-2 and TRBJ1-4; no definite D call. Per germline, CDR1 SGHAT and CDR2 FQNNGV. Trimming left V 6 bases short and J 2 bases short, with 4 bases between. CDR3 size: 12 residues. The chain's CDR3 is CASRRTNEKLFF. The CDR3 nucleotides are TGTGCCAGCAGACGTACTAATGAAAAACTGTTTTTT.

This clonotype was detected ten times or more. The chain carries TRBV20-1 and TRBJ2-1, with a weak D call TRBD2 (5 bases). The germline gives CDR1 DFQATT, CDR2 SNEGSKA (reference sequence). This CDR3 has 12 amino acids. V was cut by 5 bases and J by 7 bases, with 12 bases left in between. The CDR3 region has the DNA TGCAGTGCTGCCCGGGATTTAAATGAGCAGTTCTTC. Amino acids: CSAARDLNEQFF.

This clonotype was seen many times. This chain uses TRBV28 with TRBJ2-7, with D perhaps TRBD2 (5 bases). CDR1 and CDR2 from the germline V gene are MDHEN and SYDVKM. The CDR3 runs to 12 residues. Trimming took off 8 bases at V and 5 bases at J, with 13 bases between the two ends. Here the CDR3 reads CASSRELNEQYF. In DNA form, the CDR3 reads TGTGCCAGCTCGAGGGAGCTGAACGAGCAGTACTTC.

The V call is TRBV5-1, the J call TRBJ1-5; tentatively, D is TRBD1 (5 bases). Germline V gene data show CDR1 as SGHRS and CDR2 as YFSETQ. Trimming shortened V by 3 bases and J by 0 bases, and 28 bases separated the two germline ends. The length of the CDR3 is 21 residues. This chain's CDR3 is CASSSHTVLRGGVFSNQPQHF. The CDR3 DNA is TGCGCCAGCAGCTCTCATACCGTTCTGAGGGGCGGAGTATTTAGCAATCAGCCCCAGCATTTT.

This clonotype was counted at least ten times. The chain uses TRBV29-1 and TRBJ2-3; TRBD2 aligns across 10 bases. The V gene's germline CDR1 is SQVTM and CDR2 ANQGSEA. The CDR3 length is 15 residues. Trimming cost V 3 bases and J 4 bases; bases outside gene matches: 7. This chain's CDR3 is CSVDASGGAPDTQYF. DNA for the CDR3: TGCAGCGTTGATGCCAGCGGGGGGGCTCCAGATACGCAGTATTTT.

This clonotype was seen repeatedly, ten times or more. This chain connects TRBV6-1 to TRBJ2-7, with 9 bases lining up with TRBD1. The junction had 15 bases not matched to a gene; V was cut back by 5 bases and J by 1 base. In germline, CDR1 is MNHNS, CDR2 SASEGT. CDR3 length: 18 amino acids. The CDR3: CASSYRISGQGISYEQYF. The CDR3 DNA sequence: TGTGCCAGCAGTTACAGAATCTCGGGACAGGGCATTTCCTACGAGCAGTACTTC.

In nucleotides, the CDR3 is TGTGCCAGCAGCTTGGTGGGTAGCGGGTTGGCCAAAAACATTCAGTACTTC. Translated: CASSLVGSGLAKNIQYF. The rearrangement links TRBV5-8 to TRBJ2-4, with 7 bases identical to TRBD2. The length of the CDR3 is 17 residues. CDR1 SGHTS and CDR2 YDEGEE come from the germline V gene. J gave up 1 base and V 0 bases, and 7 bases lay outside the gene matches. Based on the CDR3 plus reference TRBV5-8 and TRBJ2-4, the full variable domain is EAGVTQSPTHLIKTRGQQATLRCSPISGHTSVYWYQQALGLGLQFLLWYDEGEERNRGNFPPRFSGRQFPNYSSELNVNALELEDSALYLCASSLVGSGLAKNIQYFGAGTRLSVL.

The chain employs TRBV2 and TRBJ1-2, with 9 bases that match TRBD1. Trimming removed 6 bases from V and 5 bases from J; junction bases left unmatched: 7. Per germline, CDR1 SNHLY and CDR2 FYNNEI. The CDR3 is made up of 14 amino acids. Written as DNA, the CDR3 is TGTGCCAGCAGCGAAACAGGGGGCGGGTATGGCTACACCTTC. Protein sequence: CASSETGGGYGYTF.